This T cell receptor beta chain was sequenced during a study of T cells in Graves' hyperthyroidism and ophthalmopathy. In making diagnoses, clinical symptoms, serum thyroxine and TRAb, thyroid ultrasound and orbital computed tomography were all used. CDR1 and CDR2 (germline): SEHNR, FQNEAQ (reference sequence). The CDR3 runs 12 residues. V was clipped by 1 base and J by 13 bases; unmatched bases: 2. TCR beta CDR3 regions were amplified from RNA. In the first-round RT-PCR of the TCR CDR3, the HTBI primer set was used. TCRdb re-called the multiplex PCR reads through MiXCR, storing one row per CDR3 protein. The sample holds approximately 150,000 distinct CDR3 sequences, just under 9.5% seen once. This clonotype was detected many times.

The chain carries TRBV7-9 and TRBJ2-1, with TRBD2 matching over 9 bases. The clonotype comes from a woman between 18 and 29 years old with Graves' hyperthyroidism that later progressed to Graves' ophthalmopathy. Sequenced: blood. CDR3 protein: CASSLDGTSQFF. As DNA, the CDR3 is TGTGCCAGCAGCTTAGATGGGACTAGCCAGTTCTTC.